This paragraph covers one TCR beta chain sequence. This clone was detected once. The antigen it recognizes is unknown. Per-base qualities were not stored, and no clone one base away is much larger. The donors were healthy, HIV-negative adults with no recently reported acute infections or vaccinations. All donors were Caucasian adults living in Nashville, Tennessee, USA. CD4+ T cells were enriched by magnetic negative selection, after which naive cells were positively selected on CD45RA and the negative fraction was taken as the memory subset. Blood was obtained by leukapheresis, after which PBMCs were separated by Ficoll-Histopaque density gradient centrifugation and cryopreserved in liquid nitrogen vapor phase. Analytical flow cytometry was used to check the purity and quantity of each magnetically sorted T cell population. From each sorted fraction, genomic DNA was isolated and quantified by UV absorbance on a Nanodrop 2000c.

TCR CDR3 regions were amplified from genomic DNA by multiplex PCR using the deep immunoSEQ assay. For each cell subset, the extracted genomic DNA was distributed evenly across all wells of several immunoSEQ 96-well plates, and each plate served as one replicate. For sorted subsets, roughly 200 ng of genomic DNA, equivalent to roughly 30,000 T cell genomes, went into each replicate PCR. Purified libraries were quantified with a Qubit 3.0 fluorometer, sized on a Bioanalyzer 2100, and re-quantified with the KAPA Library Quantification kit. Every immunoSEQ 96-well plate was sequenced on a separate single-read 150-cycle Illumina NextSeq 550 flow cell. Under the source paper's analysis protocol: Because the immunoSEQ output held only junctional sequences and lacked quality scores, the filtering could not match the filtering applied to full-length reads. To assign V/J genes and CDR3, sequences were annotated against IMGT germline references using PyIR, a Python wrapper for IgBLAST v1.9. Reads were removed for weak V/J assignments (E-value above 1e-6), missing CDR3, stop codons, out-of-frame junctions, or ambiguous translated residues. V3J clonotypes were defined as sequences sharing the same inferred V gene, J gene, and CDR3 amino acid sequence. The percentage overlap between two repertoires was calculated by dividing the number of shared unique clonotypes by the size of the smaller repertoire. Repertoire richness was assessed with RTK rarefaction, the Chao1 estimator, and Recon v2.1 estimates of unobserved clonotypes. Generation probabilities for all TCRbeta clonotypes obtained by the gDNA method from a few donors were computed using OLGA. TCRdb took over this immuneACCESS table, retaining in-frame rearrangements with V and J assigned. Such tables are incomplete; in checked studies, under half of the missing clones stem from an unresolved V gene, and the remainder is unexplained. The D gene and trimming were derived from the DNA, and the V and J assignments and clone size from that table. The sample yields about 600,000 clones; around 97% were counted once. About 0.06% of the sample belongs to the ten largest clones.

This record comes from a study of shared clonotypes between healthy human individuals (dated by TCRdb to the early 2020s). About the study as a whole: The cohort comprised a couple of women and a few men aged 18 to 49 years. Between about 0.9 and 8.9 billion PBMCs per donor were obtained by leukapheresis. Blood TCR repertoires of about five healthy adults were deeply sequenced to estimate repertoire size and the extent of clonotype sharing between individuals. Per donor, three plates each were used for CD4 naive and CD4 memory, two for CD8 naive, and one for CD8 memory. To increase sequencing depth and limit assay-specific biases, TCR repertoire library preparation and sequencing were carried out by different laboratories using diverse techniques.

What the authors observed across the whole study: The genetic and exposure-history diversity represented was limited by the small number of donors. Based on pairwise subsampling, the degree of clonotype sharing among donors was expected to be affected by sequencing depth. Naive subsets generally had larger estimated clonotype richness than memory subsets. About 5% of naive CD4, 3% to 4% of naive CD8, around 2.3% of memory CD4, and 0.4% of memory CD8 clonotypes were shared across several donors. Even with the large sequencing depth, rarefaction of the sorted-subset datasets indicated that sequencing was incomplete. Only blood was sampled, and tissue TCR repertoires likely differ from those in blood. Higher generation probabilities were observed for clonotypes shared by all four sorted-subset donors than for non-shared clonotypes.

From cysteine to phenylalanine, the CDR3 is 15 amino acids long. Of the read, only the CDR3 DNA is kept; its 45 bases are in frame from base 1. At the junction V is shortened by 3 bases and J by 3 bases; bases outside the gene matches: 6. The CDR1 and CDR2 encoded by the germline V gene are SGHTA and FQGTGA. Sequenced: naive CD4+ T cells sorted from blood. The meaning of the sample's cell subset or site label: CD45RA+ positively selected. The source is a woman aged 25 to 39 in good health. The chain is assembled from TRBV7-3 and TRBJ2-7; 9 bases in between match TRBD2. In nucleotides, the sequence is TGTGCCAGCAGCTTCGCGGGAGGGCCGGACTACGAGCAGTACTTC. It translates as CASSFAGGPDYEQYF.